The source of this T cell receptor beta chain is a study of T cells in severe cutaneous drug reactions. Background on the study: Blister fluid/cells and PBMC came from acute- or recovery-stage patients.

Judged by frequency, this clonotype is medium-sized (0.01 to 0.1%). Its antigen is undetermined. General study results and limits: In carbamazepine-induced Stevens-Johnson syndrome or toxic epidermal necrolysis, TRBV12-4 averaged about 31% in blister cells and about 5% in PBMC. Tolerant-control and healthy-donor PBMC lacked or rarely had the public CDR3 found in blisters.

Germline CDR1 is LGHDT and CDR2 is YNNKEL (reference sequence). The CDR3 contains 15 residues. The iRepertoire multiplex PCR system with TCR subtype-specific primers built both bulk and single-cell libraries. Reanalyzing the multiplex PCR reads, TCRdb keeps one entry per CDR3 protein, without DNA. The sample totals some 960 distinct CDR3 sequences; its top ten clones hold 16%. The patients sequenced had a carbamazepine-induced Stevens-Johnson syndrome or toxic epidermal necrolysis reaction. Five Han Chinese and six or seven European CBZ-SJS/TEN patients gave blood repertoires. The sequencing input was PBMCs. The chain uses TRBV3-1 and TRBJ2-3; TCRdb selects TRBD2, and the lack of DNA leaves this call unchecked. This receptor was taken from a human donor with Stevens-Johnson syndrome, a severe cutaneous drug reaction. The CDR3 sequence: CASSQAGGGTDTQYF.